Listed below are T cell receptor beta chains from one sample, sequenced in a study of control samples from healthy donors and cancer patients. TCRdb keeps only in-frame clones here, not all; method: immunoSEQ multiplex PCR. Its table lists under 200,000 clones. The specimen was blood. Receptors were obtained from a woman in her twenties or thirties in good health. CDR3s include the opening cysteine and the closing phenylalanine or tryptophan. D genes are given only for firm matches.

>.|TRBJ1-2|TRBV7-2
TGTGCCAGCAGCTTAGCTTGGGGCGGAAGCTACACCTTC
CASSLAWGGSYTF
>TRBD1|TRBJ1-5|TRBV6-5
TGTGCCACCTCATTACAGGGGAACAATCAGCCCCAGCATTTT
CATSLQGNNQPQHF
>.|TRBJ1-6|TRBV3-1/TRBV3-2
TGTGCCAGCAGCTCCGAAAGTAGGGGTCGCTCCTATAATTCACCCCTCCACTTT
CASSSESRGRSYNSPLHF
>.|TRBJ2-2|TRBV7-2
TGTGCCAGCAGCTTATACCAGGGACCCGGGGAGCTGTTTTTT
CASSLYQGPGELFF
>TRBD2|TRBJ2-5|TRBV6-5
TGTGCCAGCAGTTATTTAGCGGGGACGGAGACCCAGTACTTC
CASSYLAGTETQYF
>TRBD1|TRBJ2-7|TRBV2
TGTGCCAGCAGTGCAGGGGGCGCGGGCTACGAGCAGTACTTC
CASSAGGAGYEQYF
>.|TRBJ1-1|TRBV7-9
TGTGCCAGCAGCTTAGGGCTCGCCCGGAACACTGAAGCTTTCTTT
CASSLGLARNTEAFF
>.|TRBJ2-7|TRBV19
TGTGCCAGTAGTATAAGCGCTTACTACGAGCAGTACTTC
CASSISAYYEQYF
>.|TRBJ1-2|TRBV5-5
TGTGCCAGCAGCTTGGGCGACGGGGGAGGCTACACCTTC
CASSLGDGGGYTF
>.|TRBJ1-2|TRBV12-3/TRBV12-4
TGTGCCAGCACTGGGGGCTGGTGGGGTGGCTACACCTTC
CASTGGWWGGYTF
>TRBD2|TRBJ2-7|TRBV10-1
TGCGCCAGCAGTGTGAACCAGCGGGGTGGGTACGAGCAGTACTTC
CASSVNQRGGYEQYF
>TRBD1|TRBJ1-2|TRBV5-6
TGTGCCAGCAGCCCAACAGGGGATTACTATGGCTACACCTTC
CASSPTGDYYGYTF
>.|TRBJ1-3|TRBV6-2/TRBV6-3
TGTGCCAGCAGTTACTCGATGGGGACACTCTCCACCGGAAACACCATATATTTT
CASSYSMGTLSTGNTIYF
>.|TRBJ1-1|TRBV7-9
TGTGCCAGCAGCCTCGGTGGGGGGCGTATGAACACTGAAGCTTTCTTT
CASSLGGGRMNTEAFF
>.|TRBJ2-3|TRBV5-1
TGCGCCAGCAGCTTGACAGCAAATACGCAGTATTTT
CASSLTANTQYF
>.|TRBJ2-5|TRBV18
TGTGCCAGCTCACCGTTTCTATCTTTTCAAGAGACCCAGTACTTC
CASSPFLSFQETQYF
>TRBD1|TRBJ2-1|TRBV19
TGTGCCAGTAGTATAACGGGACAGGGGTGGAAGAATGAGCAGTTCTTC
CASSITGQGWKNEQFF
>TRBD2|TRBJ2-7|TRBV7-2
TGTGCCAGCAGCTTAGAGGGGACTAGCGGCTACGAGCAGTACTTC
CASSLEGTSGYEQYF
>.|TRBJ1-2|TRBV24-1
TGTGCCACCAGTGATTTGACGAGTAGCTATGGCTACACCTTC
CATSDLTSSYGYTF
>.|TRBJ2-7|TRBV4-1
TGCGCCAGCAGCCAAGCTCTAGCGCGATCCTACGAGCAGTACTTC
CASSQALARSYEQYF
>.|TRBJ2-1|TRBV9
TGTGCCAGCAGCGTAGTAGAAAGAGAGATCGGTGAGCAGTTCTTC
CASSVVEREIGEQFF
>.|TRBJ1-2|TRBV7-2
TGTGCCAGCAGCTTAACGACGGTCTATGGCTACACCTTC
CASSLTTVYGYTF
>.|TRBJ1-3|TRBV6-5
TGTGCCAGCAGCGCAGGGGCTGAAGGAAACACCATATATTTT
CASSAGAEGNTIYF
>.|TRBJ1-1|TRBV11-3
TGTGCCAGCGAAAAGAGGGGTGAAGCTTTCTTT
CASEKRGEAFF
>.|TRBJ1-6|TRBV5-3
TGTGTCCCGGGGCAGAGCTCCTATAATTCACCCCTCCACTTT
CVPGQSSYNSPLHF
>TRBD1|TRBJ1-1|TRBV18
TGTGCCAGCTCAGACAGGGGGCTTGAAGCTTTCTTT
CASSDRGLEAFF
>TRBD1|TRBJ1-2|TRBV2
TGTGCCAGCAGCATAGACAGGGGGTTTGGCTACACCTTC
CASSIDRGFGYTF
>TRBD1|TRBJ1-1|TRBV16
TGTGCCAGCAGCCAATCGAGGGGGCTGTACACTGAAGCTTTCTTT
CASSQSRGLYTEAFF
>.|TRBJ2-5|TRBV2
TGTGCCAGCAGCGGTCCTCGGGGAAACCAAAGAGGGACCCAGTACTTC
CASSGPRGNQRGTQYF
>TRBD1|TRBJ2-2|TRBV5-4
TGTGCCAGCAGCTTTAGGACAGGGGACACCGGGGAGCTGTTTTTT
CASSFRTGDTGELFF
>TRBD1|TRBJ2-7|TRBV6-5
TGTGCCAGCAATGGACCGGGACAGGGGGCAAGAGAGCAGTACTTC
CASNGPGQGAREQYF
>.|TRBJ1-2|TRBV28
TGTGCCAGCAGTACAGTGGGCAGCTTCCATGGCTACACCTTC
CASSTVGSFHGYTF
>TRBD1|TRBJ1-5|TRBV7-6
TGTGCCAGCAGCCCACACCGAGGGACAGGGGGAGATCAGCCCCAGCATTTT
CASSPHRGTGGDQPQHF
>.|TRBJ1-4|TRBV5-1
TGCGCCAGCAGCTTGGGTGGAGAAAAACTGTTTTTT
CASSLGGEKLFF
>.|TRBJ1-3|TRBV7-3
TGTGCCAGCAGCTTAAACCCCCTTCGAGGGGCTGGAAACACCATATATTTT
CASSLNPLRGAGNTIYF
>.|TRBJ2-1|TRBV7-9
TGTGCCAGCAGCTTAGGTTCGAATGAGCAGTTCTTC
CASSLGSNEQFF
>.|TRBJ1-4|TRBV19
TGTGCCAGTAGTATAGCCAAGGGGGCAACTAATGAAAAACTGTTTTTT
CASSIAKGATNEKLFF
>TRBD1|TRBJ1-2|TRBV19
TGTGCCAGTAGTATCCCTGGGACAGGGGGCTATGGCTACACCTTC
CASSIPGTGGYGYTF
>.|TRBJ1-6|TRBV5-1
TGCGCCAGCAGCTTCGCCGCTGCCTGGGGTAATTCACCCCTCCACTTT
CASSFAAAWGNSPLHF
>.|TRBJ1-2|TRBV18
TGTGCCAGCTCACCCTACGACGGATGGGGTGGCTACACCTTC
CASSPYDGWGGYTF
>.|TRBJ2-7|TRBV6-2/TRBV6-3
TGTGCCAGCAGCTCAGGATTCTCCTACGAGCAGTACTTC
CASSSGFSYEQYF
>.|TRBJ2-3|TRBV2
TGTGCCAGCAGCGAATGGTTAGGCACAGATACGCAGTATTTT
CASSEWLGTDTQYF
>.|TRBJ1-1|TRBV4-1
TGCGCCAGCAGCCAGGGGGGCAGGGCGGCTGAAGCTTTCTTT
CASSQGGRAAEAFF
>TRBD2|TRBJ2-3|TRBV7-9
TGTGCCAGCAGCTCAGGACTAGCGGGGGGACCAGATACGCAGTATTTT
CASSSGLAGGPDTQYF
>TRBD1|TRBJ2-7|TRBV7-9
TGTGCCAGCAGCTTAGCCCTAACACAGGGGGCAGGTCTCGAGCAGTACTTC
CASSLALTQGAGLEQYF
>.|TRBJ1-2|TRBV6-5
TGTGCCAGCAGTTACGAAAGGAAAAACTATGGCTACACCTTC
CASSYERKNYGYTF
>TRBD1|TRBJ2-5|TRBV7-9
TGTGCCAGCAGCTTAATTACAGGGGGGGAGACCCAGTACTTC
CASSLITGGETQYF
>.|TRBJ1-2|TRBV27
TGTGCCAGCAGTTTATCGCGGGGGGACGGCTACACCTTC
CASSLSRGDGYTF
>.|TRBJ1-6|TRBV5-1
TGCGCCAGCAGGGAAGGGAGAGGGAGCTCCTATAATTCACCCCTCCACTTT
CASREGRGSSYNSPLHF
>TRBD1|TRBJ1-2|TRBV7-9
TGTGCCAGCAGCTCTGGGACAGGGGGGTCGGGTGGCTACACCTTC
CASSSGTGGSGGYTF
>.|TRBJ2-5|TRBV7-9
TGTGCCAGCAGCTCACCGGGCCCCCCGCAAGAGACCCAGTACTTC
CASSSPGPPQETQYF
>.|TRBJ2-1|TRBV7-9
TGTGCCAGCAGCTTAGTAAGGGCCGTTACGAACCGGGAGCAGTTCTTC
CASSLVRAVTNREQFF
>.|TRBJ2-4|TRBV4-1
TGCGCCAGCAGCCCAAGAGGAGTACTAGCCAAAAACATTCAGTACTTC
CASSPRGVLAKNIQYF
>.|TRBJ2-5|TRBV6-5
TGTGCCAGCAGTTCTTGGCGGACCCAGTACTTC
CASSSWRTQYF